Each of the 22 T cell receptor beta chains below was sequenced from the same sample in a study of T cell repertoires in cytomegalovirus infection. TCRdb recomputed calls from the reads with MiXCR, one row per CDR3 protein. This table has about 340,000 distinct CDR3 sequences, 25% to 35% appearing once. Their antigens remain unidentified. This material consisted of cultured PBMCs, taken from culture after CMV antigen stimulation. These receptors originate from a human donor in good health (CMV status not recorded). Some clones in this sample may be carry-over from other donors' samples.

The table lists this clonotype with a few counts. The gene calls are TRBV10-3 and TRBJ2-7; 8 bases are a match to TRBD1. With 7 bases clipped from V and 5 bases from J, the junction kept 10 bases outside the gene matches. There are 14 residues in the CDR3. The germline CDR1 and CDR2 sequences are ENHRY and SYGVKD. This CDR3 reads CAITLTGEVHEQYF. The CDR3 nucleotides are TGTGCCATCACCTTGACAGGGGAAGTACACGAGCAGTACTTC.

This clonotype was picked up a small number of times. V usage is TRBV6-1 and J usage is TRBJ2-5, with a weak D call TRBD1 (6 bases). The CDR3 has 15 amino acids. The V end was cut by 0 bases, the J end by 6 bases, with 14 bases between. The V gene's germline CDR1 is MNHNS and CDR2 SASEGT. CDR3 in DNA: TGTGCCAGCAGTGAAGCGGGGGCAGATTTACAGACCCAGTACTTC. Encoded protein: CASSEAGADLQTQYF.

This clonotype was seen a few times. The V gene is TRBV11-2, the J gene TRBJ1-2, with 10 bases aligning to TRBD1. V trimming: 5 bases; J trimming: 5 bases; junction bases outside the gene matches: 5. Germline V gives CDR1 SGHAT, CDR2 FQNNGV. This CDR3 is built from 14 residues. CDR3 sequence (DNA): TGTGCCAGCAGCCCCTTGGGACAGGGGTATGGCTACACCTTC. Translating gives CASSPLGQGYGYTF.

This clonotype was seen a few times. The gene calls are TRBV6-5 and TRBJ2-7; D might be TRBD1 (6 bases). This CDR3 has 14 amino acids. The V end lost 2 bases, the J end lost 6 bases, and 14 bases lay between the germline ends. CDR1 and CDR2 (germline): MNHEY, SVGAGI. CDR3 sequence: CASSYRGTQREQYF. The CDR3 nucleotides are TGTGCCAGCAGTTACAGGGGGACCCAGCGCGAGCAGTACTTC.

The chain employs TRBV12-3 or TRBV12-4 and TRBJ2-7; tentatively, D is TRBD1 (7 bases). CDR3 length: 13 amino acids. The germline V and J ends were trimmed by 2 bases and 4 bases, with 9 bases remaining between them. The CDR3 DNA follows: TGTGCCAGCAGTTTATCAGGGGGGTACGAGCAGTACTTC. This codes for CASSLSGGYEQYF.

The chain is built from TRBV7-6 and TRBJ2-5, with D possibly matching TRBD1 (6 bases). The germline V gene has CDR1 SGHVS and CDR2 FNYEAQ. The germline V and J ends were trimmed by 6 bases and 4 bases, with 12 bases remaining between them. The CDR3 loop spans 13 amino acids. CDR3 bases: TGTGCCAGCAGTGTGGGGGCATTAGAGACCCAGTACTTC. This codes for CASSVGALETQYF.

In this sample, this clonotype turned up a few times. The V gene is TRBV7-3, the J gene TRBJ2-3; 9 bases map to TRBD2. CDR3 length: 15 residues. Germline CDR1 SGHTA, CDR2 FQGTGA. After removal of 5 bases from V and 6 bases from J, the junction contained 9 bases not matched to a gene. The CDR3 DNA reads TGTGCCAGCAGCCCGGGGCTAGCGGGACCCGATACGCAGTATTTT. Amino acid sequence: CASSPGLAGPDTQYF.

The rearrangement joins TRBV11-2 to TRBJ2-3; the D gene is possibly TRBD2 (5 bases). The CDR3 runs to 17 residues. V lost 1 base, J lost 6 bases, and 20 bases lay in between. Germline values: CDR1 SGHAT, CDR2 FQNNGV. The CDR3 bases are TGTGCCAGCAGCTTAGTGGGGAGCACCCTTGTTCGGGATACGCAGTATTTT. Protein product: CASSLVGSTLVRDTQYF.

This clonotype appeared many times. J is TRBJ2-5 and V is TRBV3-1; perhaps TRBD2 as D (5 bases). The CDR3 length is 15 residues. Germline V gene lookup returns CDR1 LGHDT and CDR2 YNNKEL (reference sequence). The V end was cut by 1 base, the J end by 3 bases, with 12 bases between. The CDR3 DNA reads as TGTGCCAGCAGCCAAGCCCGGACTTCCAAAGAGACCCAGTACTTC. This codes for CASSQARTSKETQYF.

This clonotype was observed a few times. CDR3 sequence reads: CASSLLGGQGTEAFF. In nucleotides, the CDR3 is TGTGCCAGCAGCCTCCTAGGGGGGCAGGGCACTGAAGCTTTCTTT. This chain connects TRBV7-8 to TRBJ1-1; D possibly corresponds to TRBD1 (6 bases). Per germline, CDR1 SGHVS and CDR2 FQNEAQ. Trimming took off 5 bases at V and 4 bases at J, with 17 bases between the two ends. The CDR3 extends over 15 amino acids.

J is TRBJ1-3 and V is TRBV2, with a weak D call TRBD1 (5 bases). Between the trimmed V and J ends, which lost 5 bases and 0 bases, there was a span of 11 bases. The CDR3 loop spans 15 amino acids. The germline gives CDR1 SNHLY, CDR2 FYNNEI. The CDR3: CASSPYRISGNTIYF. In nucleotides, the CDR3 is TGTGCCAGCAGTCCCTACAGGATCTCTGGAAACACCATATATTTT.

This chain links TRBV7-9 with TRBJ2-2, with a weak D call TRBD1 (6 bases). CDR1 SEHNR and CDR2 FQNEAQ come from the germline V gene (reference sequence). Trimming pared 5 bases from V and 0 bases from J, leaving 13 bases between. This CDR3 is built from 16 residues. The CDR3 DNA reads as TGTGCCAGCAGCCCCATACAGGGTACGAACACCGGGGAGCTGTTTTTT. Protein sequence: CASSPIQGTNTGELFF.

This clonotype has more than one count but fewer than ten. The rearrangement uses TRBV7-8 and TRBJ2-7; D is unresolved. The CDR3 runs 14 residues. V lost 3 bases, J lost 0 bases, and 9 bases lay in between. The V gene's germline CDR1 is SGHVS and CDR2 FQNEAQ. The CDR3 DNA reads as TGTGCCAGCAGCTTGCTGGGTTTCTCCTACGAGCAGTACTTC. This gives the protein CASSLLGFSYEQYF.

This clonotype has more than one count but fewer than ten. The rearrangement joins TRBV19 to TRBJ1-1; weak D call: TRBD1 (6 bases). From germline, CDR1 is LNHDA and CDR2 SQIVND (reference sequence). V was cut by 7 bases and J by 1 base, with 13 bases left in between. The CDR3 consists of 14 residues. Here the CDR3 reads CASMGLRGNTEAFF. In DNA form, the CDR3 reads TGTGCCAGTATGGGGCTCAGGGGGAACACTGAAGCTTTCTTT.

This clonotype was seen a few times. V is TRBV7-9 and J is TRBJ2-5; a weak D match, TRBD2 (6 bases). The ends were cut back, 5 bases at V and 7 bases at J, with 17 bases in the middle. The CDR3 consists of 14 residues. Germline values: CDR1 SEHNR, CDR2 FQNEAQ (reference sequence). Here the CDR3 reads CASSPPGDVRTQYF. As DNA, the CDR3 is TGTGCCAGCAGCCCGCCGGGGGACGTTCGGACCCAGTACTTC.

The rearrangement uses TRBV10-3 and TRBJ1-1; no reliable D call. This CDR3 has 16 residues. Germline CDR1 is ENHRY and CDR2 is SYGVKD. V was pared by 0 bases and J by 3 bases, with 14 bases between. CDR3 coding DNA: TGTGCCATCAGTGAGTCTACGGGCCGCCGGGACACTGAAGCTTTCTTT. Protein product: CAISESTGRRDTEAFF.

The chain joins TRBV6-6 to TRBJ2-7; D not certain. Germline CDR1 and CDR2: MNHNY and SVGAGI (reference sequence). CDR3 length equals 13 residues. V lost 2 bases to trimming and J lost 5 bases, with 10 bases between them. CDR3 protein: CASSYVASHEQYF. The CDR3 DNA is TGTGCCAGCAGTTACGTGGCATCCCACGAGCAGTACTTC.

This chain links TRBV7-2 with TRBJ2-7; no reliable D call. Trimming removed 0 bases at V and 0 bases at J, with 6 bases between. There are 14 residues in the CDR3. The V gene's germline CDR1 is SGHTA and CDR2 FQGNSA. In DNA form, the CDR3 reads TGTGCCAGCAGCTTAGCGAGCTTCTCCTACGAGCAGTACTTC. It codes for CASSLASFSYEQYF.

J is TRBJ2-2 and V is TRBV25-1, with 8 bases lining up with TRBD2. This CDR3 is built from 15 residues. V lost 5 bases, J lost 3 bases, and 5 bases stayed unmatched. CDR1 and CDR2 from the germline V gene are MGHDK and SYGVNS. The CDR3 protein is CASSQSGSDTGELFF. The CDR3 DNA reads TGTGCCAGCAGTCAAAGCGGGAGCGACACCGGGGAGCTGTTTTTT.

The chain carries TRBV19 and TRBJ1-2; D unclear. The V gene's germline CDR1 is LNHDA and CDR2 SQIVND (reference sequence). This CDR3 comprises 16 residues. V was shortened by 1 base and J by 1 base, with 13 bases between the two germline ends. CDR3 sequence: CASSIALGRSNYGYTF. The CDR3 DNA sequence: TGTGCCAGTAGTATAGCCCTGGGCAGGAGTAACTATGGCTACACCTTC.

The gene calls are TRBV27 and TRBJ1-2; perhaps TRBD1 as D (5 bases). The germline gives CDR1 MNHEY, CDR2 SMNVEV (reference sequence). Trimming took 5 bases from V and 0 from J, leaving 13 bases between them. The CDR3 spans 15 residues. This chain's CDR3 is CASSPRDGSNYGYTF. CDR3 sequence (DNA): TGTGCCAGCAGTCCCCGGGACGGATCTAACTATGGCTACACCTTC.

This clonotype has at least ten counts. The J gene is TRBJ1-1, the V gene TRBV28, with a possible D match to TRBD1 (6 bases). The V end lost 6 bases, the J end lost 1 base, and 18 bases lay between the germline ends. Germline V gene data show CDR1 as MDHEN and CDR2 as SYDVKM. The CDR3 extends over 16 amino acids. DNA for the CDR3: TGTGCCAGCAGGACCATAGCGGACAGCGAGAACACTGAAGCTTTCTTT. Translated: CASRTIADSENTEAFF. Based on the CDR3 plus reference TRBV28 and TRBJ1-1, the full variable domain is DVKVTQSSRYLVKRTGEKVFLECVQDMDHENMFWYRQDPGLGLRLIYFSYDVKMKEKGDIPEGYSVSREKKERFSLILESASTNQTSMYLCASRTIADSENTEAFFGQGTRLTVV.